Listed below are T cell receptor beta chains from one sample, sequenced in a study of response to subunit inactivated influenza vaccine. TCRdb re-analysed the RT-PCR reads in MiXCR, keeping a single row per CDR3 protein. The sample has about half a million distinct CDR3 sequences; 6% to 9% are singletons. The starting material was PBMCs from blood, obtained roughly 24 months after vaccination. These receptors were collected from a man in his fifties or sixties who received an inactivated influenza vaccine. Each CDR3 is given with its conserved first and last residue. A D gene is named only where the DNA matches it firmly. Clone size is given for some rows only: seen once, a few or many times, or a class if the clone is expanded.

- TRBJ1-1 many TRBV29-1 CSVGRGNTEAFF TGCAGCGTAGGGAGGGGGAACACTGAAGCTTTCTTT
TRBD1 TRBJ2-7 few TRBV25-1 CASETGQGYEQYF TGTGCCAGCGAGACGGGACAGGGGTACGAGCAGTACTTC
- TRBJ2-1 many TRBV20-1 CSARDNYWFTSGSEQFF TGCAGTGCTAGAGACAACTACTGGTTTACCTCGGGGAGTGAGCAGTTCTTC
TRBD2 TRBJ2-1 few TRBV6-2/TRBV6-3 CASKIAGGRYNEQFF TGTGCCAGCAAAATAGCGGGGGGTCGTTACAATGAGCAGTTCTTC
- TRBJ2-1 - TRBV15 CATSRDRGSSYNEQFF TGTGCCACCAGCAGAGATCGGGGGAGCTCCTACAATGAGCAGTTCTTC
- TRBJ2-3 - TRBV29-1 CSVDTGTLGDTQYF TGCAGCGTCGATACCGGGACACTGGGAGATACGCAGTATTTT
- TRBJ1-2 - TRBV12-3/TRBV12-4 CASGFSSGYGYTF TGTGCCAGCGGGTTTTCCTCAGGCTATGGCTACACCTTC
TRBD2 TRBJ2-1 few TRBV28 CASSLGLAVETNEQFF TGTGCCAGCAGTTTGGGGCTAGCGGTGGAGACGAATGAGCAGTTCTTC
- TRBJ1-1 few TRBV20-1 CSASRDTNTEAFF TGCAGTGCTAGCAGGGACACAAACACTGAAGCTTTCTTT
- TRBJ2-1 - TRBV6-2/TRBV6-3 CASSYPVYEQFF TGTGCCAGCAGTTACCCTGTGTATGAGCAGTTCTTC
- TRBJ2-7 few TRBV20-1 CSARDSLVSYEQYF TGCAGTGCTAGAGATTCCCTAGTCTCCTACGAGCAGTACTTC
TRBD1 TRBJ2-4 many TRBV6-4 CANPPSSSTGEKCPKNIQYF TGTGCCAACCCACCCTCGAGTTCGACAGGGGAGAAATGTCCCAAAAACATTCAGTACTTC
- TRBJ2-7 - TRBV20-1 CSAVEGSYEQYF TGCAGTGCGGTGGAAGGCTCCTACGAGCAGTACTTC
TRBD2 TRBJ2-1 - TRBV20-1 CSARGGRGGDEQFF TGCAGTGCTAGAGGCGGGAGAGGAGGCGATGAGCAGTTCTTC
TRBD1 TRBJ2-3 - TRBV20-1 CSARAGTTRGPITDTQYF TGCAGTGCTAGGGCCGGGACCACGAGGGGGCCTATCACAGATACGCAGTATTTT
- TRBJ2-2 - TRBV10-3 CAISGYTGELFF TGTGCCATCAGTGGTTACACCGGGGAGCTGTTTTTT
TRBD2 TRBJ2-5 - TRBV28 CASSPGLAVRETQYF TGTGCCAGCAGTCCCGGACTAGCGGTCAGGGAGACCCAGTACTTC
- TRBJ1-3 many TRBV3-1 CASSGKTNTIYF TGTGCCAGCAGCGGAAAAACGAACACCATATATTTT
TRBD2 TRBJ2-7 - TRBV28 CASSGRASYEQYF TGTGCCAGCAGCGGGAGGGCCTCCTACGAGCAGTACTTC
TRBD1 TRBJ1-1 many TRBV5-1 CASSWDRDRASNTEAFF TGCGCCAGCAGCTGGGACAGGGACAGGGCTTCGAACACTGAAGCTTTCTTT
- TRBJ2-3 many TRBV6-2/TRBV6-3 CASSYTFNRVKSTDTQYF TGTGCCAGCAGTTACACCTTCAACAGGGTTAAATCCACAGATACGCAGTATTTT
- TRBJ2-2 many TRBV6-5 CASSYSGTSNTGELFF TGTGCCAGCAGTTACTCTGGGACCTCGAACACCGGGGAGCTGTTTTTT
- TRBJ2-3 - TRBV19 CASSPRAGAITDTQYF TGTGCCAGTAGTCCCCGGGCAGGGGCCATCACAGATACGCAGTATTTT
TRBD2 TRBJ2-1 - TRBV30 CAWGRLADEQFF TGTGCCTGGGGAAGACTAGCCGATGAGCAGTTCTTC
TRBD2 TRBJ2-7 many TRBV4-2 CASSQDLSLWTSADYEQYF TGTGCCAGCAGCCAAGATCTTTCATTGTGGACTAGCGCAGACTACGAGCAGTACTTC
TRBD1 TRBJ1-6 many TRBV12-3/TRBV12-4 CASSSWDRNSPLHF TGTGCCAGCAGTTCCTGGGACAGGAATTCACCCCTCCACTTT
TRBD2 TRBJ2-7 few TRBV7-8 CASSSSGGPHYEQYF TGTGCCAGCAGCAGTAGCGGGGGCCCTCACTACGAGCAGTACTTC
- TRBJ2-7 - TRBV20-1 CSARPLDGAYEQYF TGCAGTGCTAGACCGTTAGACGGAGCCTACGAGCAGTACTTC
- TRBJ1-5 - TRBV6-2/TRBV6-3 CASRRTGGTQNQPQHF TGTGCCAGCAGAAGAACGGGAGGGACACAAAATCAGCCCCAGCATTTT
TRBD2 TRBJ2-2 - TRBV20-1 CSAGRTIAGIYTGELFF TGCAGTGCTGGAAGAACCATAGCGGGGATTTACACCGGGGAGCTGTTTTTT
TRBD1 TRBJ1-1 few TRBV3-1 CASSPGAGGFVGTEAFF TGTGCCAGCAGCCCGGGGGCAGGGGGTTTCGTTGGCACTGAAGCTTTCTTT
TRBD1 TRBJ1-2 few TRBV7-2 CASSYGQGHYGYTF TGTGCCAGCAGCTACGGACAGGGGCACTATGGCTACACCTTC
TRBD1 TRBJ2-3 - TRBV20-1 CSARASGGYVTDTQYF TGCAGTGCTAGAGCCTCAGGGGGCTATGTAACAGATACGCAGTATTTT
- TRBJ1-3 - TRBV14 CASSQDIPSSGNTIYF TGTGCCAGCAGCCAAGATATCCCGTCCTCTGGAAACACCATATATTTT
- TRBJ1-1 many TRBV4-2 CASSQDFGTEAFF TGTGCCAGCAGCCAAGACTTTGGGACTGAAGCTTTCTTT
- TRBJ1-4 few TRBV7-8 CASSLGTVYEKLFF TGTGCCAGCAGCTTAGGGACAGTCTATGAAAAACTGTTTTTT
- TRBJ2-5 many TRBV5-1 CASTPGLHQETQYF TGCGCCAGCACCCCGGGGCTTCACCAAGAGACCCAGTACTTC
- TRBJ2-3 many TRBV7-8 CASSPLLPDTQYF TGTGCCAGCAGCCCTCTTCTGCCAGATACGCAGTATTTT
TRBD1 TRBJ1-2 - TRBV20-1 CSARTGGEFGYTF TGCAGTGCGCGTACAGGGGGCGAGTTCGGCTACACCTTC
TRBD1 TRBJ1-4 many TRBV4-1 CASSQGQWGEKLFF TGCGCCAGCAGCCAGGGACAGTGGGGTGAAAAACTGTTTTTT
- TRBJ2-7 many TRBV11-2 CASSLVSTLLSGSTSYEQYF TGTGCCAGCAGCTTGGTATCCACCCTCCTAAGCGGATCTACCTCCTACGAGCAGTACTTC